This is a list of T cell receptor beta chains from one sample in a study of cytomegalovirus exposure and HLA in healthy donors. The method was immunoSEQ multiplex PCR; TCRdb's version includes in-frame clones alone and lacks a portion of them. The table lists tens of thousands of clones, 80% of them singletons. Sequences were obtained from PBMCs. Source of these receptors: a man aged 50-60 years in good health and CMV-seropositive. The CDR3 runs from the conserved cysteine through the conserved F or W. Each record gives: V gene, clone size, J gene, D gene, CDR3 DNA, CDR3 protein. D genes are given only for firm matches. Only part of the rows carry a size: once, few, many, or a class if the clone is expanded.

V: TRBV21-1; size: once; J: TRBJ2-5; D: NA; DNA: TGTGCCAGCAGCAAAGGACAGGGGACAGGGAAACAAGAGACCCAGTACTTC; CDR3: CASSKGQGTGKQETQYF
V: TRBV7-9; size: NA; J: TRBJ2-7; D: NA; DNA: TGTGCCAGCAGCTCCCTACCTGACTACGAGCAGTACTTC; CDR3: CASSSLPDYEQYF
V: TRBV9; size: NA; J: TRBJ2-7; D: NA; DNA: TGTGCCAGCAGCGTAGCTGGTGAGCTCTACTACGAGCAGTACTTC; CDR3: CASSVAGELYYEQYF
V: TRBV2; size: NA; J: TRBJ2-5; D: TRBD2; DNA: TGTGCCAGCACCATCGCCTCCCGGAGCGGGAGAGAGACCCAGTACTTC; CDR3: CASTIASRSGRETQYF
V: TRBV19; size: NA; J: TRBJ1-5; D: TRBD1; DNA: TGTGCCAGTAGTATAGCCGGGACAGGGTATCAGCCCCAGCATTTT; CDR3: CASSIAGTGYQPQHF
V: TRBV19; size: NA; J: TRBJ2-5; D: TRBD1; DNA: TGTGCCAGTATGAAAGACAGGGGGCCTGGAGAGACCCAGTACTTC; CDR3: CASMKDRGPGETQYF
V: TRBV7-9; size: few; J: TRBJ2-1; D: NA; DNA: TGTGCCAGCAGCTTTAGACGGACAAGCTCCTACAATGAGCAGTTCTTC; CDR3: CASSFRRTSSYNEQFF
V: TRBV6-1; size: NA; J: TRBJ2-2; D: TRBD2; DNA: TGTGCCAGCAGCCTGGGGGGCGCGGGAGGTGGGGAGCTGTTTTTT; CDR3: CASSLGGAGGGELFF
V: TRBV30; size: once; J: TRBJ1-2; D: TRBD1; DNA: TGTGCCTGGAGTGTACTCGGACAGGGCTATGGCTACACCTTC; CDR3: CAWSVLGQGYGYTF
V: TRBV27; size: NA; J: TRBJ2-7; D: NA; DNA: TGTGCCAGCAGCCGACCGGGACACAACTCCTACGAGCAGTACTTC; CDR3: CASSRPGHNSYEQYF
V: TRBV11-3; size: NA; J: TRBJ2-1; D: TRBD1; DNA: TGTGCCAGCAGCCCTCCGGACAGGGACAATGAGCAGTTCTTC; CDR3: CASSPPDRDNEQFF